This T cell receptor beta chain was captured by sequencing in a study of T cell responses to AZD1222 COVID-19 vaccine. Notes on the study in general: Spike-specific TCR breadth and depth grew following two AZD1222 doses. Variant regions that are unmutated are reportedly the target of nearly half of spike-specific TCRs.

Only in-frame clones appear in the TCRdb table, and some are missing; sequencing was by immunoSEQ multiplex PCR. This sample has over 45,000 clones, with 80% to 90% found just once. The ends were cut back, 6 bases at V and 3 bases at J, with 8 bases in the middle. In germline, CDR1 is SGHVS, CDR2 FNYEAQ. This CDR3 spans 13 amino acids. Details on this clone: Antigen unknown.

This TCR was sampled from an adult in good health. The sample was peripheral blood, taken on day 0 of AZD1222 vaccination. V is TRBV7-6 and J is TRBJ2-2; D gene ambiguous. This CDR3 reads CASRFTDTGELFF. CDR3 nucleotide sequence: TGTGCCAGCAGATTTACAGACACCGGGGAGCTGTTTTTT.